The 9 T cell receptor beta chains below were found in one sample sequenced in a study of beta chain features in type 1 diabetes. Study-wide points: TCRB CDR3s were moderately but significantly shorter in Type 1 diabetes patients in all four CD4+ subsets.

These receptors' antigens are unknown. cDNA synthesis used the whole RNA isolate, giving expressed TCRB sequences. TCRdb's table, derived via immunoSEQ multiplex PCR, lists solely in-frame clones and lacks some. The repertoire includes hundreds of thousands of clones, around an eighth of them detected once, and approximately 0.039% sits in the top ten. The sample taken for sequencing was naive CD4+ T cells from blood. All receptors come from a man between 18 and 29 years old with type 1 diabetes.

In this sample, this clone turned up a few times. The chain uses TRBV7-2 and TRBJ2-4; D is possibly TRBD1 or TRBD2 (5 bases each). The CDR3 consists of 16 residues. The germline gives CDR1 SGHTA, CDR2 FQGNSA. The V end was cut by 7 bases, the J end by 3 bases, with 19 bases between. CDR3 in amino acids: CASTKGVIGDKNIQYF. In nucleotides, the CDR3 is TGTGCCAGCACCAAAGGGGTTATCGGGGACAAAAACATTCAGTACTTC.

This clone was counted between two and nine times. The chain couples TRBV11-3 to TRBJ2-1, with D unclear. The CDR3 loop spans 15 amino acids. Between the trimmed V and J ends, which lost 1 base and 0 bases, there was a span of 7 bases. The germline V gene has CDR1 SGHNT and CDR2 YENEEA. CDR3 nucleotide sequence: TGTGCCAGCAGCTTAGGCGCCAGCTCCTACAATGAGCAGTTCTTC. Translated, it gives CASSLGASSYNEQFF.

The chain is built from TRBV7-2 and TRBJ2-5; weak D call: TRBD2 (5 bases). Germline V gene sequence: CDR1 SGHTA, CDR2 FQGNSA. The length of the CDR3 is 15 residues. V was trimmed by 5 bases and J by 5 bases, leaving 18 bases between them. This chain's CDR3 is CASSGDGILGETQYF. CDR3 bases: TGTGCCAGCAGCGGAGACGGGATTCTAGGGGAGACCCAGTACTTC.

This clone was detected a few times. The CDR3, as DNA: TGTGCCAGCAGTTTCGCCCCAGGTTTGAACACTGAAGCTTTCTTT. It specifies CASSFAPGLNTEAFF. The chain links TRBV27 to TRBJ1-1, with no clear D. The germline V gene has CDR1 MNHEY and CDR2 SMNVEV (reference sequence). V was shortened by 3 bases and J by 0 bases, with 11 bases between the two germline ends. The CDR3 is 15 amino acids.

Ten or more counts support this clone. The V gene is TRBV23-1, the J gene TRBJ2-2; TRBD2 might be the D (5 bases). TRBV23-1 is marked as an open reading frame, function uncertain. Trimming shortened V by 0 bases and J by 1 base, and 15 bases separated the two germline ends. There are 18 residues in the CDR3. The CDR3 loop is CASSQSSPSEGNTGELFF. CDR3 DNA: TGCGCCAGCAGTCAATCCTCCCCTTCCGAGGGGAACACCGGGGAGCTGTTTTTT.

The rearrangement uses TRBV28 and TRBJ1-2; 7 bases line up with TRBD1. There are 16 residues in the CDR3. CDR1 and CDR2 from the germline V gene are MDHEN and SYDVKM. With 2 bases clipped from V and 2 bases from J, the junction kept 8 bases outside the gene matches. In DNA form, the CDR3 reads TGTGCCAGCAGTTTAACGGGACAGCCCTTCAACTATGGCTACACCTTC. Protein sequence: CASSLTGQPFNYGYTF.

The chain carries TRBV29-1 and TRBJ2-7; 9 nucleotides agree with TRBD1. The CDR3 loop spans 15 amino acids. The V segment lost 7 bases and the J segment 3 bases; nucleotides outside the gene matches: 13. Germline assignment: CDR1 SQVTM and CDR2 ANQGSEA. CDR3 sequence reads: CSGPGQGIGHYEQYF. Here the CDR3 DNA reads TGCAGCGGTCCGGGACAGGGTATTGGGCACTACGAGCAGTACTTC.

The rearrangement links TRBV5-1 to TRBJ2-3; 9 bases are a match to TRBD1. Germline lookup yields CDR1 SGHRS and CDR2 YFSETQ. The ends lost 0 bases at V and 3 bases at J; junction bases unmatched: 11. The CDR3 is 18 amino acids. The chain's CDR3 is CASSLGGQGRTLTDTQYF. CDR3 DNA: TGCGCCAGCAGCTTGGGCGGACAGGGGCGTACCCTAACAGATACGCAGTATTTT. Using reference TRBV5-1 and TRBJ2-3 for the parts outside the CDR3, the full variable domain is KAGVTQTPRYLIKTRGQQVTLSCSPISGHRSVSWYQQTPGQGLQFLFEYFSETQRNKGNFPGRFSGRQFSNSRSEMNVSTLELGDSALYLCASSLGGQGRTLTDTQYFGPGTRLTVL.

The V call is TRBV7-9, the J call TRBJ2-3; the D is unclear. Germline V gives CDR1 SEHNR, CDR2 FQNEAQ (reference sequence). Trimming stripped 6 bases from V and 2 bases from J, with 9 bases between. CDR3 length: 13 amino acids. CDR3 region: CASSSGFTDTQYF. DNA of the CDR3: TGTGCCAGCAGTTCCGGATTCACAGATACGCAGTATTTT.